The next 16 T cell receptor beta chains were all read from a single sample in a study of T cell clonality in common variable immunodeficiency. Generated by immunoSEQ multiplex PCR, the TCRdb table keeps only in-frame clones and is missing some. In total the sample includes some 43,000 clones, none of them seen once. The specimen sequenced was peripheral blood mononuclear cells. Receptors were obtained from a person aged 18-70 years in good health.

Details on this clone: The read falls 3 residues short of the CDR3 end, and the missing part is taken from the germline J gene. The rearrangement links TRBV20-1 to TRBJ2-5; 9 nucleotides agree with TRBD2. This CDR3 spans 14 amino acids. The germline V gene encodes CDR1 DFQATT and CDR2 SNEGSKA (reference sequence). Trimming at V came to 6 bases and at J to 0 bases, leaving 5 bases not matched to a gene. The sequenced CDR3 bases are TGCAGTGCCTCCGGGACTAGCAACCAAGAGACC. Its translation is CSASGTSNQET. The whole CDR3 protein reads CSASGTSNQETQYF.

This clone appeared many times. Coverage ceases 3 residues before the CDR3 finishes, and the germline J gene fills in the end. V and J are TRBV20-1 and TRBJ1-2; no definite D call. V was pared by 0 bases and J by 4 bases, with 6 bases between. From germline, CDR1 is DFQATT and CDR2 SNEGSKA (reference sequence). CDR3 length: 12 amino acids. Here the CDR3 reads CSAREGLYGYTF. The CDR3 bases that were read are TGCAGTGCTAGAGAGGGCCTCTATGGC.

This clone was picked up many times. The read is 3 residues too short to cover the CDR3 end, so that end is filled in from the germline J gene. At the DNA level, this CDR3 is encoded by other sequences in the same sample as well. The rearrangement links TRBV2 to TRBJ1-5, with 7 bases aligning to TRBD1. The ends lost 7 bases at V and 7 bases at J; junction bases unmatched: 13. CDR1 and CDR2 from the germline V gene are SNHLY and FYNNEI. There are 15 residues in the CDR3. This CDR3 is CASTIEGQSFQPQHF. Incomplete CDR3 DNA: TGTGCCAGCACTATCGAGGGACAGAGTTTCCAGCCC. Based on the CDR3 plus reference TRBV2 and TRBJ1-5, the full variable domain is EPEVTQTPSHQVTQMGQEVILRCVPISNHLYFYWYRQILGQKVEFLVSFYNNEISEKSEIFDDQFSVERPDGSNFTLKIRSTKLEDSAMYFCASTIEGQSFQPQHFGDGTRLSIL.

At least ten counts were recorded for this clone. Coverage ceases 3 residues before the CDR3 finishes, and the germline J gene fills in the end. The rearrangement links TRBV20-1 to TRBJ1-4, with D unresolved. The CDR3 contains 14 residues. CDR1 is DFQATT, CDR2 SNEGSKA, per germline (reference sequence). V lost 1 base and J 8 bases, leaving 14 bases between the germline ends. The covered CDR3 bases are TGCAGTGCTAGAGTCGGCGTGTCGGGGGAAAAA. This encodes CSARVGVSGEK. The CDR3, in full, reads CSARVGVSGEKLFF.

Many counts were recorded for this clone. The read terminates 3 residues before the CDR3 end, so the remaining end is supplied by the germline J gene. The rearrangement links TRBV11-2 to TRBJ1-6, with TRBD1 matching over 7 bases. The CDR3 length is 15 residues. Germline assignment: CDR1 SGHAT and CDR2 FQNNGV. The V segment lost 4 bases and the J segment 10 bases; nucleotides outside the gene matches: 10. The CDR3 DNA, read in part, is TGTGCCAGCAGCTCCCAGGGGGAGGGAGAATCACCC. Protein: CASSSQGEGESP. In full, the CDR3 is CASSSQGEGESPLHF.

There are many counts of this clone. The sequenced fragment ends 3 residues before the CDR3 boundary, so the rest is inferred from the germline J gene. The chain recombines TRBV28 with TRBJ2-5, with 8 bases fitting TRBD1. Trimming removed 2 bases from V and 2 bases from J; junction bases left unmatched: 4. The CDR3 runs 15 residues. Germline-derived CDR1 and CDR2 are MDHEN and SYDVKM. This chain's CDR3 is CASSLLTGGQETQYF. The CDR3 bases that were read are TGTGCCAGCAGTTTACTAACAGGGGGACAAGAGACC.

Details on this clone: One junction end does not reproduce the germline sequence, and a read error may be involved. The DNA ends 3 residues before the CDR3 does, and the rest of the CDR3 is filled in from the germline J gene. This chain connects TRBV7-9 to TRBJ1-1; TRBD1 is a possible D gene (6 bases). Germline V gene lookup returns CDR1 SEHNR and CDR2 FQNEAQ (reference sequence). The CDR3 is 15 amino acids. CDR3 protein: CAGSLEGGMNTEAFF. The DNA read from the CDR3 is TGTGCCGGCAGCTTAGAGGGGGGGATGAACACTGAA.

This clone has at least ten counts. The read ends 3 residues shy of where the CDR3 ends; the end is completed using the germline J gene. The chain recombines TRBV20-1 with TRBJ2-7; the D gene is possibly TRBD2 (6 bases). This CDR3 region has 15 residues. Germline V gives CDR1 DFQATT, CDR2 SNEGSKA (reference sequence). V was pared by 6 bases and J by 0 bases, with 18 bases between. The CDR3 loop is CSAPPLALSSYEQYF. The sequenced part of the CDR3 DNA is TGCAGTGCCCCCCCCCTAGCGTTAAGCTCCTACGAG.

This clone was detected only a few times. The read halts 3 residues ahead of the CDR3 end, with the missing end drawn from the germline J gene. The chain employs TRBV6-2 or TRBV6-3 and TRBJ2-4; 12 nucleotides agree with TRBD1. The CDR3 has 15 amino acids. CDR1 and CDR2 (germline): MNHEY, SVGEGT. The CDR3 protein is CAIARDRGQIYGQYF. The sequenced part of the CDR3 DNA is TGTGCCATCGCGCGGGACAGGGGGCAGATCTATGGT.

This clone was found many times. The CDR3 is cut off 3 residues early in the read; its end comes from the germline J gene. The chain employs TRBV30 and TRBJ2-2, with 8 bases fitting TRBD1. The CDR3 spans 14 residues. The V segment lost 4 bases and the J segment 4 bases; nucleotides outside the gene matches: 5. Germline V gene data show CDR1 as GTSNPN and CDR2 as SVGIG (reference sequence). CDR3 DNA (partial): TGTGCCTGGAAGACTACAGGGGGCACCGGGGAG. It is translated as CAWKTTGGTGE. In full, the CDR3 reads CAWKTTGGTGELFF. Looking up the rest from reference TRBV30 and TRBJ2-2 gives the full variable domain: SQTIHQWPATLVQPVGSPLSLECTVEGTSNPNLYWYRQAAGRGLQLLFYSVGIGQISSEVPQNLSASRPQDRQFILSSKKLLLSDSGFYLCAWKTTGGTGELFFGEGSRLTVL.

This clone has just a few counts. The CDR3 DNA, read in part, is TGTGCCAGCTCCCCCCGAGCGGCCTCCTACGAG. This gives the protein CASSPRAASYE. The CDR3 reads in full as CASSPRAASYEQYF. V usage is TRBV18 and J usage is TRBJ2-7; a weak D match, TRBD2 (5 bases). Read coverage stops 3 residues before the CDR3 terminus; the germline J gene supplies the remainder. Germline V gene sequence: CDR1 KGHSH, CDR2 LQKENI. V lost 6 bases to trimming and J lost 0 bases, with 12 bases between them. CDR3 length: 14 residues. Full variable domain (missing parts from reference TRBV18 and TRBJ2-7): NAGVMQNPRHLVRRRGQEARLRCSPMKGHSHVYWYRQLPEEGLKFMVYLQKENIIDESGMPKERFSAEFPKEGPSILRIQQVVRGDSAAYFCASSPRAASYEQYFGPGTRLTVT.

There are many counts of this clone. The read terminates 3 residues ahead of where the CDR3 ends, so the germline J gene completes it. The V gene is TRBV11-2, the J gene TRBJ2-1; D uncertain. With 5 bases removed from V and 9 bases from J, the gap between germline ends came to 11 bases. The CDR3 length is 12 residues. Looked up from germline, CDR1 is SGHAT and CDR2 is FQNNGV. The chain's CDR3 is CASSAIPPEQFF. CDR3 DNA (partial): TGTGCCAGCAGCGCGATCCCCCCTGAG.

This clone came up many times. Read data end 3 residues before the CDR3 end; the end is taken from the germline J gene. The chain is built from TRBV9 and TRBJ2-1; 11 bases are shared with TRBD2. V dropped 2 bases and J dropped 5; count of bases not matched to a gene: 3. CDR1 and CDR2 (germline): SGDLS, YYNGEE. This CDR3 spans 15 amino acids. The CDR3 DNA, read in part, is TGTGCCAGCAGCGTTAGCGGGGGGGCCCACAATGAG. As protein: CASSVSGGAHNE. The entire CDR3 is CASSVSGGAHNEQFF.

This clone was seen many times. Coverage ceases 3 residues before the CDR3 finishes, and the germline J gene fills in the end. The chain recombines TRBV19 with TRBJ2-7; D unresolved. This CDR3 spans 12 amino acids. Germline CDR1 reads LNHDA; CDR2 reads SQIVND (reference sequence). Trimming removed 5 bases from V and 2 bases from J, with 7 bases in between. The CDR3 DNA, read in part, is TGTGCCAGTAGTTCCGACACCTACGAG. The encoded protein is CASSSDTYE. The whole CDR3 protein reads CASSSDTYEQYF.

Many counts were recorded for this clone. The DNA ends 3 residues before the CDR3 does, and the rest of the CDR3 is filled in from the germline J gene. V gene TRBV20-1 combines with J gene TRBJ1-1; 7 bases match TRBD1. The germline V gene has CDR1 DFQATT and CDR2 SNEGSKA (reference sequence). The CDR3 length is 12 residues. The J segment lost 6 bases and the V segment lost 8 bases, leaving 9 bases of the junction unmatched. The CDR3 here is CSPNDRDPEAFF. The CDR3 DNA, read in part, is TGCAGTCCGAATGACAGGGACCCTGAA.

This clone was recorded many times. The read ends 3 residues shy of where the CDR3 ends; the end is completed using the germline J gene. The chain combines TRBV30 with TRBJ1-1; TRBD1 might be the D (6 bases). V was pared by 0 bases and J by 0 bases, with 17 bases between. Germline loops: CDR1 GTSNPN, CDR2 SVGIG (reference sequence). CDR3 length: 17 amino acids. The CDR3 protein is CAWSVEAGGPMNTEAFF. The covered CDR3 bases are TGTGCCTGGAGTGTAGAAGCGGGGGGGCCCATGAACACTGAA. Together with reference TRBV30 and TRBJ1-1, the CDR3 gives the full variable domain: SQTIHQWPATLVQPVGSPLSLECTVEGTSNPNLYWYRQAAGRGLQLLFYSVGIGQISSEVPQNLSASRPQDRQFILSSKKLLLSDSGFYLCAWSVEAGGPMNTEAFFGQGTRLTVV.